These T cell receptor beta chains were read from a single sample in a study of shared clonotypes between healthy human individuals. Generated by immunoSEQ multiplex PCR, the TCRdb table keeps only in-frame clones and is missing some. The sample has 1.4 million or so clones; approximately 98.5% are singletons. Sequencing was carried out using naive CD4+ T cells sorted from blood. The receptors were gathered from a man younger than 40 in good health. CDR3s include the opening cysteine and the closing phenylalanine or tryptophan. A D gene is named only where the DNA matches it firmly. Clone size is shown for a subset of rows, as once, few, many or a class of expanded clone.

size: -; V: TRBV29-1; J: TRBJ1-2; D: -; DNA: TGCAGCGTTGAAGATTTGAGCAGGGGTGGCTACACCTTC; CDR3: CSVEDLSRGGYTF
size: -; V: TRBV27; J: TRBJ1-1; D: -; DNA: TGTGCCAGCAGTTTCTATCTCGACACTGAAGCTTTCTTT; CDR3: CASSFYLDTEAFF
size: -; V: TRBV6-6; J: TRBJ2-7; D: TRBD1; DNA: TGTGCCAGCAGTCGCGACAGGGGGCTGGGCGAGCAGTACTTC; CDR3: CASSRDRGLGEQYF
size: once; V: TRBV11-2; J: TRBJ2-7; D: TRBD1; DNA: TGTGCCAGCAGCCCAAACCGGGACAGGGGATCCTACGAGCAGTACTTC; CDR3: CASSPNRDRGSYEQYF
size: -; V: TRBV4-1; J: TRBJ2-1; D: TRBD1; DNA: TGCGCCAGCAGCCAACCGGGACAGGCGTCTTTTGGCTCCTACAATGAGCAGTTCTTC; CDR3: CASSQPGQASFGSYNEQFF
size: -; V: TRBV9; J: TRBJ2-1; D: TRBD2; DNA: TGTGCCAGCAGCGTACGGGCTCCCTCCGGGGACGGGAGGGGCAACAATGAGCAGTTCTTC; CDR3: CASSVRAPSGDGRGNNEQFF
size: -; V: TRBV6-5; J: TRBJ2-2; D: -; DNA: TGTGCCAGCAGTTACACTGGACCTTCGGGGGAGCTGTTTTTT; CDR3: CASSYTGPSGELFF
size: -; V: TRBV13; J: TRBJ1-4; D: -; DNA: TGTGCCAGCAGCCTATCTAATGAAAAACTGTTTTTT; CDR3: CASSLSNEKLFF
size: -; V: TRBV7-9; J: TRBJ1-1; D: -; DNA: TGTGCCAGCAGGGGGCAGGGACACACTGAAGCTTTCTTT; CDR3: CASRGQGHTEAFF
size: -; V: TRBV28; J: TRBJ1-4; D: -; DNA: TGTGCCAGCAGTAAAAAGGCTCAACTGTTTTTT; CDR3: CASSKKAQLFF
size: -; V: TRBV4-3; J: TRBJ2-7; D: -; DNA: TGCGCCAGCAGCCAAGAAAACAGGAGATTTCAGGAGCAGTACTTC; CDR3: CASSQENRRFQEQYF
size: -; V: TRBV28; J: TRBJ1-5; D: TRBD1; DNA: TGTGCCAGCAGTTTTTACAGGGGGGGAGATCAGCCCCAGCATTTT; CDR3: CASSFYRGGDQPQHF
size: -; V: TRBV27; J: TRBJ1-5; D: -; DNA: TGTGCCAGCAGTTCGGAGGGTTCCGGGCGCCAGCCCCAGCATTTT; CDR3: CASSSEGSGRQPQHF
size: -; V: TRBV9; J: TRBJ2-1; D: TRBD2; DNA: TGTGCCAGCACGGGGTTGGTAGCGGGAGGCAATGAGCAGTTCTTC; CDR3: CASTGLVAGGNEQFF
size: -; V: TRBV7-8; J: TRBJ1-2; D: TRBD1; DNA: TGTGCCAGCAGCTTCGGACAGGGCCATGGCTACACCTTC; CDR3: CASSFGQGHGYTF
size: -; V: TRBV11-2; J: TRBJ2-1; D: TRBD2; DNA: TGTGCCAGCAGCCTGGGACTAGCGGGAGGACAGGAGCAGTTCTTC; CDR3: CASSLGLAGGQEQFF
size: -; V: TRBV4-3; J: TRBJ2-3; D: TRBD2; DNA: TGCGCCAGCAGCCGGACTAGCGGGCGCGAGAAAATACTGAAAGATACGCAGTATTTT; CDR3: CASSRTSGREKILKDTQYF
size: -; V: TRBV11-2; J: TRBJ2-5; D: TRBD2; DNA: TGTGCCAGCAGCCCACCTCTAGCGGGAGTACAAGAGACCCAGTACTTC; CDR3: CASSPPLAGVQETQYF
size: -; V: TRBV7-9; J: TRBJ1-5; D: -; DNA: TGTGCCAGCAGCTTATTGAACTTCATAGATCAGCCCCAGCATTTT; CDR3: CASSLLNFIDQPQHF
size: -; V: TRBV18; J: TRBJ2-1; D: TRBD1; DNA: TGTGCCAGCTCGCCTGGACAGGGTCTAAAGCAGTTCTTC; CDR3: CASSPGQGLKQFF
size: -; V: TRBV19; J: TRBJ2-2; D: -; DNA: TGTGCCACCTACCCGACGACCAGGGGCAACACCGGGGAGCTGTTTTTT; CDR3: CATYPTTRGNTGELFF
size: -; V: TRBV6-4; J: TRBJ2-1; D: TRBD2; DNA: TGTGCCAGCAGTGAAGAGTGGGCGGGAGGCTACAATGAGCAGTTCTTC; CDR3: CASSEEWAGGYNEQFF
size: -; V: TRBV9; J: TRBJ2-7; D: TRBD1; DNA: TGTGCCAGCCGGGGACAGACATACGAGCAGTACTTC; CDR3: CASRGQTYEQYF
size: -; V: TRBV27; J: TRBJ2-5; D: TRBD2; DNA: TGTGCCAGCAGTCCCTCTGCCTCCTCGGGGGGGGCCCCCCGATACTTC; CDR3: CASSPSASSGGAPRYF
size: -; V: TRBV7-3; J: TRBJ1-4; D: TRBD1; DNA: TGTGCCAGCAGCTCCGGACAGGGGGAAAAACTGTTTTTT; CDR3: CASSSGQGEKLFF
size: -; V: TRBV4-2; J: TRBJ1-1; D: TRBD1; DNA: TGTGCCAGCAGCCAAGATCCAGGGGGCCCTGAAGCTTTCTTT; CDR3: CASSQDPGGPEAFF
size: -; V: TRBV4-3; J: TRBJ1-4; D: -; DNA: TGCGCCAGCAGCCAAGATTGGGGGGGGCTGAATCGAAAACTGTTTTTT; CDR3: CASSQDWGGLNRKLFF
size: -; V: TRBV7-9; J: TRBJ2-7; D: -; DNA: TGTGCCAGCAGCCCCCATGGGGACCGCGAGCAGTACTTC; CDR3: CASSPHGDREQYF
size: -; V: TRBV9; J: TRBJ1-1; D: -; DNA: TGTGCCAGCAGCGTAGTGGGGGGAGGTTACACTGAAGCTTTCTTT; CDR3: CASSVVGGGYTEAFF
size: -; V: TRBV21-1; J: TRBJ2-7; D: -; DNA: TGTGCCAGCAGCAAAGCCGTCGGTTACGAGCAGTACTTC; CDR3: CASSKAVGYEQYF
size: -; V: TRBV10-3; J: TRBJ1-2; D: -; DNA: TGTGCCATCAGTGAGCCACAGGGCAACTATGGCTACACCTTC; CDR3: CAISEPQGNYGYTF
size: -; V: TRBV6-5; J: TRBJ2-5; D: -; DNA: TGTGCCAGCAGTTACTCGCGACCCCGGGGCCCAGAGACCCAGTACTTC; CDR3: CASSYSRPRGPETQYF
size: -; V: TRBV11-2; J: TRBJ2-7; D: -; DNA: TGTGCCAGCAGCTTATCCAGACTAGGAGGGCGGGCTTACGAGCAGTACTTC; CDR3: CASSLSRLGGRAYEQYF
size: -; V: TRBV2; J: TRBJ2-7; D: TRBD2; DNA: TGTGCCAGCAGCGGACCTGGACTAGCGGGAGGCTACGAGCAGTACTTC; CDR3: CASSGPGLAGGYEQYF
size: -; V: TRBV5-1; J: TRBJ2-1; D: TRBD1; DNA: TGCGCCAGCAGGATAGACAGGGACAATGAGCAGTTCTTC; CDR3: CASRIDRDNEQFF
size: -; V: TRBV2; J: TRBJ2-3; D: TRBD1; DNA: TGTGCCAGCACCGGGGACAGGGTAGGCGCAGATACGCAGTATTTT; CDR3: CASTGDRVGADTQYF
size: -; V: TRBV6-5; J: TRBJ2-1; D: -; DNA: TGTGCCAGCACCAGGGACGGATTCGGTGAGCAGTTCTTC; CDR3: CASTRDGFGEQFF
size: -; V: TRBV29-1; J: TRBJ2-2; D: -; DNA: TGCAGCGTTGGTACAGGCGGAACCGGGGAGCTGTTTTTT; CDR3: CSVGTGGTGELFF
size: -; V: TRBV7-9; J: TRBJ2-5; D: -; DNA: TGTGCCAGCAGCTTAAGGACTTGGGGGGAGACCCAGTACTTC; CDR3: CASSLRTWGETQYF
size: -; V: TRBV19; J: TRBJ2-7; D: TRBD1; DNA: TGTGCCAGTAGTCCCCACCGGGACAGGGGCAACGAGCAGTACTTC; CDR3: CASSPHRDRGNEQYF
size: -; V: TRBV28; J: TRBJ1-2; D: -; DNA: TGTGCCAGCAAACAAAGGGGCCCTAACTATGGCTACACCTTC; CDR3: CASKQRGPNYGYTF
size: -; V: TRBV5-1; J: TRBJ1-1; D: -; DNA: TGCGCCAGCAGCTTGGGAGCGGGTGGTGAAGCTTTCTTT; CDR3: CASSLGAGGEAFF